This T cell receptor beta chain was recovered during a study of long-term antiretroviral therapy in people with HIV. The assay, immunoSEQ v3.0, was run at survey level. Measured with immunoSEQ multiplex PCR; TCRdb has only the in-frame clones, and not every one. Counted here are over 15,000 clones, roughly 77% occurring once; the ten biggest clones make up roughly 9.5%. The ends were cut back, 2 bases at V and 0 bases at J, with 10 bases in the middle. The germline V gene encodes CDR1 SGHVS and CDR2 FQNEAQ. This CDR3 region has 15 residues. The genes are TRBV7-8 and TRBJ1-1, with no clear D. Sequences were derived from unsorted PBMCs, sampled 0.3 years after starting antiretroviral therapy. This clonotype originated in a man between 18 and 29 years old with HIV. The CDR3 DNA reads as TGTGCCAGCAGCTTAATACCCGTCATGAACACTGAAGCTTTCTTT. Translation: CASSLIPVMNTEAFF.